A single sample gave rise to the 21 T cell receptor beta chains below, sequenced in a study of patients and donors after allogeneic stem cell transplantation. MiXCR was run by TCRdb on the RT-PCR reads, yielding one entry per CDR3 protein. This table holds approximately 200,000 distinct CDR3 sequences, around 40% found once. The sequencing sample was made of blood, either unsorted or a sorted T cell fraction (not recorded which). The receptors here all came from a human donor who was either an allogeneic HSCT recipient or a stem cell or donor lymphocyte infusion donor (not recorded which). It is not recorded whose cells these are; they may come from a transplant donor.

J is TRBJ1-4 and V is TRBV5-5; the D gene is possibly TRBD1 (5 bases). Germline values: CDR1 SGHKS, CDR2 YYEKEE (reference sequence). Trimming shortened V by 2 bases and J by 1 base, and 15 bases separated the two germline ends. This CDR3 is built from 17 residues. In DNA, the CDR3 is TGTGCCAGCAGCTTTAAGACGAGGGACCTAACTAATGAAAAACTGTTTTTT. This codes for CASSFKTRDLTNEKLFF.

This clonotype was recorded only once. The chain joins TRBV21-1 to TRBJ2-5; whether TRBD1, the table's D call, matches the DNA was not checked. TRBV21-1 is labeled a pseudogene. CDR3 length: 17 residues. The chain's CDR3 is CASSKSPERQEQETQYF. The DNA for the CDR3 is TGTGCCAGCAGCAAAAGCCCGGAACGACAGGAGCAAGAGACCCAGTACTTC.

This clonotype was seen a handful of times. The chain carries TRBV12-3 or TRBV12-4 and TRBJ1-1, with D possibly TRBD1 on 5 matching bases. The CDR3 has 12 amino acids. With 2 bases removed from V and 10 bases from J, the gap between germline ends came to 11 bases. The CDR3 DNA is TGTGCCAGCAGTTTAATTGGGGGTCGAGCTTTCTTT. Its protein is CASSLIGGRAFF.

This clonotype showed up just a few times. CDR3 nucleotides: TGCGCCAGCAGCTTGGGGCAGAACACCGGGGAGCTGTTTTTT. Encoded protein: CASSLGQNTGELFF. The chain links TRBV5-1 to TRBJ2-2; D is uncertain. V lost 0 bases and J 1 base, leaving 4 bases between the germline ends. This CDR3 comprises 14 residues. Per germline, CDR1 SGHRS and CDR2 YFSETQ.

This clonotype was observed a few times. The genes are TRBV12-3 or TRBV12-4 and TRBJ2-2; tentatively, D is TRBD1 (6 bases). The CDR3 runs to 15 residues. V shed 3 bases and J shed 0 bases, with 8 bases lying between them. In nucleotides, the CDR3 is TGTGCCAGCAGTTTCGGGACATCGAACACCGGGGAGCTGTTTTTT. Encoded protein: CASSFGTSNTGELFF.

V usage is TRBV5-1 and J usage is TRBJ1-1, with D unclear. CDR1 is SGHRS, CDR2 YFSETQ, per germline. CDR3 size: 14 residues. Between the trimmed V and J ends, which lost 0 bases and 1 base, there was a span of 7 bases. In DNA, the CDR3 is TGCGCCAGCAGCTTGGTTGCAGAGAACACTGAAGCTTTCTTT. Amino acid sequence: CASSLVAENTEAFF.

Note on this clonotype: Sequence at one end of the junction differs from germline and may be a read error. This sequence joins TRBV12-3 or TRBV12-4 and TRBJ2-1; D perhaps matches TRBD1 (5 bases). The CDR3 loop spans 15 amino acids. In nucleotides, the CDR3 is TGTGCCATCAGTCTTATTACTCAGGGTGGCGATGAGCAGTTCTTC. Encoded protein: CAISLITQGGDEQFF.

The chain's CDR3 is CATSDLTGTGELFF. The CDR3 coding sequence is TGTGCCACCAGTGACCTAACAGGGACCGGGGAGCTGTTTTTT. This chain links TRBV24-1 with TRBJ2-2; TRBD1 might be the D (6 bases). Trimming pared 4 bases from V and 5 bases from J, leaving 10 bases between. There are 14 residues in the CDR3. Germline CDR1 is KGHDR and CDR2 is SFDVKD.

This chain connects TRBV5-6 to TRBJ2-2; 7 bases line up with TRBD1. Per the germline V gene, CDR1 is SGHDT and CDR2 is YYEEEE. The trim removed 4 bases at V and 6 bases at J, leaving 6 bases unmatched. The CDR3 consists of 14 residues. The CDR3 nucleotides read TGTGCCAGCAGCATACAGGGGTACCCCGGGGAGCTGTTTTTT. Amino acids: CASSIQGYPGELFF.

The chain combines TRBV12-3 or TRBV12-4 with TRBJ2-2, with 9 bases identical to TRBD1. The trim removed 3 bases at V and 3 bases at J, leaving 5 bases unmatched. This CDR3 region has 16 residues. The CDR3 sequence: CASSLARQGDTGELFF. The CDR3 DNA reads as TGTGCCAGCAGTTTGGCCCGACAGGGGGACACCGGGGAGCTGTTTTTT.

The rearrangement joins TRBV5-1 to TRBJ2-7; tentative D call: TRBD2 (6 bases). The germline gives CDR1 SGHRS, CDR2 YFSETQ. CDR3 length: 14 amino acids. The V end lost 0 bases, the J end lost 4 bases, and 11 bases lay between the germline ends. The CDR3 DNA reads TGCGCCAGCAGCTTGGCGGGGACTTCTTACGAGCAGTACTTC. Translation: CASSLAGTSYEQYF.

The CDR3 sequence is CASSSILGARNTEAFF. CDR3 bases: TGCGCCAGCAGCTCGATTCTCGGGGCGAGGAACACTGAAGCTTTCTTT. The chain has TRBV5-1 and TRBJ1-1, with D perhaps matching TRBD1 (5 bases). This CDR3 region has 16 residues. Germline CDR1 SGHRS, CDR2 YFSETQ. V was shortened by 3 bases and J by 1 base, with 16 bases between the two germline ends.

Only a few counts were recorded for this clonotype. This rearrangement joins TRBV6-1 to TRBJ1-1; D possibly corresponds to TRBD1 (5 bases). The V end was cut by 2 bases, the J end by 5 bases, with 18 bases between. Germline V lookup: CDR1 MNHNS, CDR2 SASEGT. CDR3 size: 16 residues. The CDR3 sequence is CASSEPPRGVFTEAFF. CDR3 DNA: TGTGCCAGCAGTGAACCCCCCCGGGGCGTGTTTACTGAAGCTTTCTTT.

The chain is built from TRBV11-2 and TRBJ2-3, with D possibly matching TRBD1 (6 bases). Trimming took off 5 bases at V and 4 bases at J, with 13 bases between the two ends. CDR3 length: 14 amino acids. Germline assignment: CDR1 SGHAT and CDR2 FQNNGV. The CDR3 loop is CASSRDMEADTQYF. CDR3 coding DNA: TGTGCCAGCAGCCGGGACATGGAGGCAGATACGCAGTATTTT.

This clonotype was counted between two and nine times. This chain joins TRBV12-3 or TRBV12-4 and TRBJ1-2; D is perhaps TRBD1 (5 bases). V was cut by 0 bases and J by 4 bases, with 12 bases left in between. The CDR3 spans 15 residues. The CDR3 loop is CASSLARVRGYGYTF. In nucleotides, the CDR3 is TGTGCCAGCAGTTTAGCTAGGGTTAGGGGCTATGGCTACACCTTC.

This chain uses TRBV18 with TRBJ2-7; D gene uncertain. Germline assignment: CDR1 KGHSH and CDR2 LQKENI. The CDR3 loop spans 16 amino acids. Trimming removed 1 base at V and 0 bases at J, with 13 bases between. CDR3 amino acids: CASSPRPATRSYEQYF. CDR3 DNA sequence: TGTGCCAGCTCACCACGGCCAGCGACCCGCTCCTACGAGCAGTACTTC.

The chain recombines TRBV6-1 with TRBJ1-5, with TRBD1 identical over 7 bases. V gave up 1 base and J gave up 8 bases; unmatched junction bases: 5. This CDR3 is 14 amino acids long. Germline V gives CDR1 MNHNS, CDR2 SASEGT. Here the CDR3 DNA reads TGTGCCAGCAGTGAAGGGGACAGTATAGAGCCCCAGCATTTT. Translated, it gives CASSEGDSIEPQHF.

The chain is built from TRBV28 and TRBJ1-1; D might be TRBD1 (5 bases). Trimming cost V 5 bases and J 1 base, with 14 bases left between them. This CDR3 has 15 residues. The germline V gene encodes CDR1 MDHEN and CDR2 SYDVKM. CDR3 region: CASSPGAGQNTEAFF. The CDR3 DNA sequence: TGTGCCAGCAGTCCCGGGGCTGGGCAGAACACTGAAGCTTTCTTT. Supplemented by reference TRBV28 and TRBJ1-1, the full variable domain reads DVKVTQSSRYLVKRTGEKVFLECVQDMDHENMFWYRQDPGLGLRLIYFSYDVKMKEKGDIPEGYSVSREKKERFSLILESASTNQTSMYLCASSPGAGQNTEAFFGQGTRLTVV.

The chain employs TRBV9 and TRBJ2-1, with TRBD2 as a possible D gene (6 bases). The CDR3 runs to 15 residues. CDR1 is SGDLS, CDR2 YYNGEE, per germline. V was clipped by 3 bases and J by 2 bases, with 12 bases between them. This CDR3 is CASSGGLWAYNEQFF. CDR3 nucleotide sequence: TGTGCCAGCAGCGGGGGACTTTGGGCCTACAATGAGCAGTTCTTC.

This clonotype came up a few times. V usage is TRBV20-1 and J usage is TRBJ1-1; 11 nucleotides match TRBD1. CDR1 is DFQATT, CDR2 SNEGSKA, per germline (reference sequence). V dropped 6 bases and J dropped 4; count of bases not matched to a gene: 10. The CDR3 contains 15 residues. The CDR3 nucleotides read TGCAGTGCCCCTCTATCAGGACAGGGGGCCACTGAAGCTTTCTTT. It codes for CSAPLSGQGATEAFF.

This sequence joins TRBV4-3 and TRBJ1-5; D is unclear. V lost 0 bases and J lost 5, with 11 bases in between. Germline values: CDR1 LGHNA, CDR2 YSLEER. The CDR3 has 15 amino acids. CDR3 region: CASSQDDAGYQPQHF. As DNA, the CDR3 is TGCGCCAGCAGCCAAGATGACGCAGGCTATCAGCCCCAGCATTTT.